Below are 30 T cell receptor beta chains sequenced from a single sample in a study of T cell repertoires in cytomegalovirus infection. TCRdb reprocessed the reads via MiXCR and lists one record per CDR3 protein. The repertoire holds approximately 280,000 distinct CDR3 sequences, with around 20% as singletons. These receptors' targets are unknown. This specimen was cultured PBMCs, taken from culture after CMV antigen stimulation. The origin of the receptors is a human donor in good health (CMV status not recorded). Some clones in this sample may be carry-over from other donors' samples.

This clonotype was seen a few times. The rearrangement joins TRBV19 to TRBJ2-5; 13 positions agree with TRBD2. After removal of 3 bases from V and 0 bases from J, the junction contained 1 base not matched to a gene. Germline V gene lookup returns CDR1 LNHDA and CDR2 SQIVND (reference sequence). CDR3 length: 16 amino acids. CDR3 residues: CASSMGLAGYQETQYF. As DNA, the CDR3 is TGTGCCAGTAGTATGGGACTAGCGGGGTACCAAGAGACCCAGTACTTC.

This clonotype has ten or more counts. The J gene is TRBJ2-5, the V gene TRBV7-9; D is uncertain. The CDR3 length is 15 residues. Deletions cut 2 bases from V and 5 bases from J, with 15 bases between. Per the germline V gene, CDR1 is SEHNR and CDR2 is FQNEAQ (reference sequence). Here the CDR3 DNA reads TGTGCCAGCAGCTTACCCTCGACTCTATTGGAGACCCAGTACTTC. This gives the protein CASSLPSTLLETQYF.

This clonotype has a handful of counts. The DNA for the CDR3 is TGTGCCAGCAGCTTATCAGAGATGAACACTGAAGCTTTCTTT. Its protein product is CASSLSEMNTEAFF. This chain connects TRBV7-8 to TRBJ1-1; D ambiguous. Germline V lookup: CDR1 SGHVS, CDR2 FQNEAQ. V lost 2 bases, J lost 0 bases, and 7 bases lay in between. There are 14 residues in the CDR3.

Here the CDR3 DNA reads TGCAGTGCTAGAGTGGGCAGGAGCTCCTATAATTCACCCCTCCACTTT. Encoded protein: CSARVGRSSYNSPLHF. The V call is TRBV20-1, the J call TRBJ1-6; D remains ambiguous. This CDR3 is 16 amino acids long. Germline CDR1 reads DFQATT; CDR2 reads SNEGSKA (reference sequence). V dropped 1 base and J dropped 0 bases, with 10 bases sitting between them.

This chain joins TRBV6-5 and TRBJ1-2; 8 nucleotides agree with TRBD1. The CDR3 totals 14 residues. Germline CDR1 is MNHEY and CDR2 is SVGAGI. V lost 0 bases to trimming and J lost 4 bases; unmatched junction nucleotides: 1. The CDR3 reads CASSYSDRAYGYTF. The CDR3, as DNA: TGTGCCAGCAGTTACTCGGACAGGGCCTATGGCTACACCTTC.

The chain combines TRBV29-1 with TRBJ2-1; 7 nucleotides match TRBD2. The V gene end was trimmed by 5 bases and the J gene end by 1 base; junction bases not matched to a gene: 5. The CDR3 covers 14 residues. CDR1 SQVTM and CDR2 ANQGSEA come from the germline V gene. The DNA for the CDR3 is TGCAGCGTTCTTACTAGCGCGTCCTACAATGAGCAGTTCTTC. Its protein product is CSVLTSASYNEQFF.

This clonotype has only a few counts. The chain couples TRBV7-9 to TRBJ2-1; possibly TRBD1 or TRBD2 for D (5 bases each). V gave up 5 bases and J gave up 6 bases, with 11 bases separating them. CDR3 length: 13 residues. Per the germline V gene, CDR1 is SEHNR and CDR2 is FQNEAQ (reference sequence). The CDR3 spells CASSPGTPNEQFF. CDR3 DNA sequence: TGTGCCAGCAGCCCCGGGACCCCCAATGAGCAGTTCTTC.

This clonotype has only one observation. The chain is built from TRBV10-3 and TRBJ1-5; D gene unclear. The CDR3 covers 14 residues. V lost 0 bases and J 4 bases, leaving 7 bases between the germline ends. The V gene's germline CDR1 is ENHRY and CDR2 SYGVKD. CDR3 protein: CAISESPVNQPQHF. In nucleotides, the CDR3 is TGTGCCATCAGTGAGTCGCCAGTAAATCAGCCCCAGCATTTT.

In regard to this clonotype: A read error may explain this, as a much larger clone is one base away. The gene calls are TRBV7-8 and TRBJ2-5, with 7 bases aligning to TRBD1. The CDR3 is made up of 16 amino acids. CDR1 is SGHVS, CDR2 FQNEAQ, per germline. The CDR3 sequence is CGSSLRVRGYQETQYF. The CDR3 DNA reads TGTGGCAGCAGCTTAAGGGTCAGGGGGTACCAAGAGACCCAGTACTTC.

In its sample, this clonotype was seen a few times. The V and J genes are TRBV7-9 and TRBJ2-1; D gene unclear. Trimming removed 4 bases at V and 5 bases at J, with 12 bases between. Germline CDR1 reads SEHNR; CDR2 reads FQNEAQ (reference sequence). The CDR3 is made up of 14 amino acids. CDR3 loop: CASSSPPEHNEQFF. The CDR3 DNA is TGTGCCAGCAGCTCCCCACCCGAACACAATGAGCAGTTCTTC.

This clonotype was found a few times. The rearrangement joins TRBV15 to TRBJ2-1; TRBD2 might be the D (6 bases). V lost 8 bases and J 4 bases, leaving 12 bases between the germline ends. The CDR3 covers 13 residues. Germline V gene sequence: CDR1 LNHNV, CDR2 YYDKDF (reference sequence). The CDR3 DNA sequence: TGTGCCACCGGGAGGACACCATACAATGAGCAGTTCTTC. Its protein product is CATGRTPYNEQFF. The variable domain in full, completed from reference TRBV15 and TRBJ2-1, reads DAMVIQNPRYQVTQFGKPVTLSCSQTLNHNVMYWYQQKSSQAPKLLFHYYDKDFNNEADTPDNFQSRRPNTSFCFLDIRSPGLGDTAMYLCATGRTPYNEQFFGPGTRLTVL.

The chain combines TRBV5-1 with TRBJ2-2, with D possibly matching TRBD2 (5 bases). The V end lost 6 bases, the J end lost 5 bases, and 20 bases lay between the germline ends. The CDR3 is 16 residues long. CDR1 SGHRS and CDR2 YFSETQ come from the germline V gene. The CDR3 protein is CASTLGGDGRTGELFF. DNA for the CDR3: TGCGCCAGCACCTTAGGCGGTGATGGGAGAACCGGGGAGCTGTTTTTT.

This clonotype was recorded a few times. The chain joins TRBV20-1 to TRBJ1-1, with D possibly being TRBD1 (5 bases). The CDR3 sequence is 16 residues long. V was clipped by 0 bases and J by 4 bases, with 18 bases between them. The germline V gene has CDR1 DFQATT and CDR2 SNEGSKA (reference sequence). The CDR3 DNA follows: TGCAGTGCTAGAGATGGATCGAGGGGAGGGAGCACTGAAGCTTTCTTT. Translating gives CSARDGSRGGSTEAFF.

V and J are TRBV20-1 and TRBJ2-7; 8 positions match TRBD1. The ends lost 6 bases at V and 3 bases at J; junction bases unmatched: 10. The CDR3 consists of 14 residues. The germline gives CDR1 DFQATT, CDR2 SNEGSKA (reference sequence). CDR3 amino acids: CSAEIQGDNYEQYF. The CDR3 DNA reads as TGCAGTGCCGAAATACAGGGGGATAACTACGAGCAGTACTTC.

This clonotype was seen only a few times. This chain uses TRBV27 with TRBJ2-1, with TRBD2 matching over 10 bases. The CDR3 totals 16 residues. Unmatched junction bases numbered 7, after V lost 5 bases and J lost 3 bases. Germline V gives CDR1 MNHEY, CDR2 SMNVEV (reference sequence). The CDR3 bases are TGTGCCAGCAGTCCCCCTAGCGGGAGATTCTACAATGAGCAGTTCTTC. This gives the protein CASSPPSGRFYNEQFF.

This clonotype was counted many times. V is TRBV7-8 and J is TRBJ1-4; 9 bases match TRBD1. After removal of 5 bases from V and 7 bases from J, the junction contained 5 bases not matched to a gene. CDR3 length: 14 residues. The germline gives CDR1 SGHVS, CDR2 FQNEAQ. The CDR3 DNA sequence: TGTGCCAGCAGCCAAGGACAGGGGCTTGAAAAACTGTTTTTT. Amino acid sequence: CASSQGQGLEKLFF.

This clonotype was counted a single time. Sequence at one end of the junction differs from germline and may be a read error. The gene calls are TRBV12-3 or TRBV12-4 and TRBJ1-1; weak D call: TRBD1 (6 bases). The CDR3 covers 12 residues. CDR3 protein: CASSRDRSEASF. Here the CDR3 DNA reads TGTGCCAGCAGTCGAGACAGGTCTGAAGCTTCCTTT.

Ten or more counts support this clonotype. The V gene is TRBV6-1, the J gene TRBJ2-7; D gene uncertain. Germline V gives CDR1 MNHNS, CDR2 SASEGT. The CDR3 is 14 residues long. Trimming removed 5 bases from V and 7 bases from J, with 18 bases in between. CDR3 nucleotide sequence: TGTGCCAGCAGTTATGCCTTTGGTTCGGGTGAGCAGTACTTC. Its protein is CASSYAFGSGEQYF.

The table lists this clonotype with a few counts. V gene TRBV7-8 combines with J gene TRBJ2-7, with 10 nucleotides matching TRBD2. Germline V gene lookup returns CDR1 SGHVS and CDR2 FQNEAQ. There are 17 residues in the CDR3. The junction had 6 bases not matched to a gene; V was cut back by 1 base and J by 0 bases. The CDR3 loop reads CASSLGLAGANSYEQYF. The CDR3 coding sequence is TGTGCCAGCAGCTTAGGGCTAGCGGGAGCAAACTCCTACGAGCAGTACTTC. Together with reference TRBV7-8 and TRBJ2-7, the CDR3 gives the full variable domain: GAGVSQSPRYKVAKRGQDVALRCDPISGHVSLFWYQQALGQGPEFLTYFQNEAQLDKSGLPSDRFFAERPEGSVSTLKIQRTQQEDSAVYLCASSLGLAGANSYEQYFGPGTRLTVT.

This clonotype was seen only a few times. V is TRBV5-4 and J is TRBJ2-7; TRBD1 is a possible D gene (5 bases). Between the trimmed V and J ends, which lost 4 bases and 0 bases, there was a span of 11 bases. Germline V gives CDR1 SGHNT, CDR2 YYREEE (reference sequence). This CDR3 spans 14 amino acids. The CDR3, as DNA: TGTGCCAGCAGCCCTGGGGCCAGCTCCTACGAGCAGTACTTC. Translation: CASSPGASSYEQYF. Drawing the rest from reference TRBV5-4 and TRBJ2-7, the complete variable domain is ETGVTQSPTHLIKTRGQQVTLRCSSQSGHNTVSWYQQALGQGPQFIFQYYREEENGRGNFPPRFSGLQFPNYSSELNVNALELDDSALYLCASSPGASSYEQYFGPGTRLTVT.

This clonotype was picked up one time. The CDR3 protein is CASSVGGSGAGELFF. DNA of the CDR3: TGTGCCAGCAGCGTTGGGGGGAGTGGCGCCGGGGAGCTGTTTTTT. The chain joins TRBV9 to TRBJ2-2; D may be TRBD2 (6 bases). The CDR3 covers 15 residues. The V gene's germline CDR1 is SGDLS and CDR2 YYNGEE. The V end lost 2 bases, the J end lost 6 bases, and 14 bases lay between the germline ends.

A few counts support this clonotype. DNA for the CDR3: TGCAGCGTGGCCCGGGACAGGGCCACAGATACGCAGTATTTT. It encodes CSVARDRATDTQYF. The rearrangement links TRBV29-1 to TRBJ2-3; 9 bases are shared with TRBD1. The CDR3 runs to 14 residues. Germline loops: CDR1 SQVTM, CDR2 ANQGSEA. V was clipped by 6 bases and J by 2 bases; unmatched bases: 6.

This clonotype was detected a few times. V and J are TRBV19 and TRBJ1-1; weak D call: TRBD1 (6 bases). This CDR3 is built from 13 residues. Germline V lookup: CDR1 LNHDA, CDR2 SQIVND (reference sequence). V was cut by 8 bases and J by 0 bases, with 10 bases left in between. This CDR3 reads CASSDSLNTEAFF. CDR3 coding DNA: TGTGCCAGTTCGGACAGTTTGAACACTGAAGCTTTCTTT.

Ten or more counts support this clonotype. The CDR3 is CASSQGQGTGNTIYF. In nucleotides, the CDR3 is TGCGCCAGCAGCCAAGGACAGGGGACTGGAAACACCATATATTTT. This chain links TRBV4-3 with TRBJ1-3; 8 bases map to TRBD1. Trimming cost V 1 base and J 2 bases; bases outside gene matches: 1. There are 15 residues in the CDR3. Germline-derived CDR1 and CDR2 are LGHNA and YSLEER.

This clonotype was counted many times. V and J are TRBV7-2 and TRBJ1-3, with D perhaps TRBD1 (6 bases). The V end was cut by 1 base, the J end by 2 bases, with 9 bases between. The CDR3 sequence is 15 residues long. The V gene's germline CDR1 is SGHTA and CDR2 FQGNSA. CDR3 nucleotide sequence: TGTGCCAGCAGCTTAGGCGGGGGCCCTGGAAACACCATATATTTT. Protein product: CASSLGGGPGNTIYF.

The chain links TRBV9 to TRBJ2-1, with 7 bases lining up with TRBD2. Per germline, CDR1 SGDLS and CDR2 YYNGEE. CDR3 size: 15 residues. V lost 0 bases and J lost 4; bases outside the gene matches: 4. In DNA, the CDR3 is TGTGCCAGCAGCGTAGCGAGCGGGGAATACAATGAGCAGTTCTTC. Translating it yields CASSVASGEYNEQFF.

This clonotype occurred a few times. The chain has TRBV27 and TRBJ2-1; a weak D match, TRBD1 (5 bases). The CDR3 length is 14 residues. With 5 bases removed from V and 6 bases from J, the gap between germline ends came to 14 bases. Germline CDR1 is MNHEY and CDR2 is SMNVEV (reference sequence). The CDR3 loop is CASSRTRTGNEQFF. In DNA, the CDR3 is TGTGCCAGCAGTCGGACACGGACGGGCAATGAGCAGTTCTTC.

The V gene is TRBV11-3, the J gene TRBJ2-1; 7 nucleotides match TRBD2. The CDR3 extends over 15 amino acids. The V and J ends lost 5 bases and 0 bases, in that order; junction bases with no gene match: 4. CDR1 and CDR2 (germline): SGHNT, YENEEA. The CDR3 reads CASSRERGSYNEQFF. Written as DNA, the CDR3 is TGTGCCAGCAGCCGGGAGCGGGGCTCCTACAATGAGCAGTTCTTC.

This chain uses TRBV10-3 with TRBJ2-2, with TRBD2 matching over 10 bases. V trimming: 10 bases; J trimming: 4 bases; junction bases outside the gene matches: 6. The CDR3 runs to 14 residues. The germline gives CDR1 ENHRY, CDR2 SYGVKD. For the CDR3, the DNA is TGTGCCAGCGCAGCGGGAGGGGTCACCGGGGAGCTGTTTTTT. Residues: CASAAGGVTGELFF.

The chain has TRBV15 and TRBJ1-1; no clear D. Trimming took off 1 base at V and 1 base at J, with 7 bases between the two ends. Germline values: CDR1 LNHNV, CDR2 YYDKDF (reference sequence). The CDR3 extends over 14 amino acids. The CDR3 DNA reads as TGTGCCACCAGCAGAGGTGGTGGGAACACTGAAGCTTTCTTT. It translates to CATSRGGGNTEAFF.